Following are 14 T cell receptor beta chains from one sample sequenced in a study of Ad26.COV2.S vaccination and SARS-CoV-2 variants. Treatment noted: over 15 received Ad26.COV2.S at low or high dose, single or two shots; about 5 received placebo; per-sample allocation not given. Repertoires come from day 63 after the first vaccine or placebo injection. Profiling relied on immunoSEQ multiplex PCR, and the TCRdb table lists in-frame clones only, not all of them. The repertoire holds about 350,000 clones, 80% to 90% seen once, with roughly 3.3% in the top ten. The sample here was peripheral blood, taken in a trial of Ad26.COV2.S vaccine versus placebo. These receptors were obtained from a person aged 18-65 years who received the Ad26.COV2.S COVID-19 vaccine or a placebo.

This chain uses TRBV20-1 with TRBJ1-1; D is perhaps TRBD1 (6 bases). The CDR3 extends over 13 amino acids. Between the trimmed V and J ends, which lost 3 bases and 3 bases, there was a span of 11 bases. Germline-derived CDR1 and CDR2 are DFQATT and SNEGSKA (reference sequence). The CDR3 reads CSASRTGYTEAFF. The CDR3 DNA is TGCAGTGCTAGTCGAACAGGGTACACTGAAGCTTTCTTT.

J is TRBJ2-2 and V is TRBV7-2; D is perhaps TRBD2 (6 bases). The CDR3 spans 14 residues. Germline V lookup: CDR1 SGHTA, CDR2 FQGNSA. The ends were cut back, 4 bases at V and 3 bases at J, with 9 bases in the middle. The CDR3 here is CASSSRLDTGELFF. DNA for the CDR3: TGTGCCAGCAGCTCGAGACTAGACACCGGGGAGCTGTTTTTT.

The genes are TRBV9 and TRBJ1-6; maybe TRBD1 (5 bases). The germline V gene has CDR1 SGDLS and CDR2 YYNGEE. V lost 4 bases, J lost 4 bases, and 18 bases lay in between. This CDR3 has 17 amino acids. CDR3 sequence (DNA): TGTGCCAGCAGCCTCGGGTCTTCGGACAATTATAATTCACCCCTCCACTTT. It codes for CASSLGSSDNYNSPLHF.

In the case of this clone: This CDR3 is also generated by other DNA sequences in the sample. J is TRBJ1-1 and V is TRBV12-3 or TRBV12-4; unclear D gene. The V end lost 2 bases, the J end lost 0 bases, and 4 bases lay between the germline ends. This CDR3 comprises 13 residues. CDR3 coding DNA: TGTGCCAGCAGTTTAAATTTGAACACTGAAGCTTTCTTT. It codes for CASSLNLNTEAFF.

The chain recombines TRBV4-3 with TRBJ2-3; TRBD2 agrees at 10 bases. In germline, CDR1 is LGHNA, CDR2 YSLEER. Trimming removed 4 bases from V and 6 bases from J; junction bases left unmatched: 7. The length of the CDR3 is 15 residues. CDR3 amino acids: CASSRTSGKADTQYF. The CDR3 nucleotides read TGCGCCAGCAGCCGAACTAGCGGGAAGGCGGATACGCAGTATTTT.

V is TRBV6-1 and J is TRBJ2-7; 14 bases align to TRBD2. This CDR3 contains 17 residues. Trimming removed 1 base from V and 4 bases from J; junction bases left unmatched: 6. Germline CDR1 MNHNS, CDR2 SASEGT. CDR3 coding DNA: TGTGCCAGCAGTGAAGGACTAGCGGGAGGGCCACTTTACGAGCAGTACTTC. This sequence encodes CASSEGLAGGPLYEQYF.

V is TRBV12-3 or TRBV12-4 and J is TRBJ2-4; D remains unclear. The CDR3 spans 11 residues. V lost 1 base and J 10 bases, leaving 5 bases between the germline ends. CDR3 sequence: CASSLGRIQYF. CDR3 in DNA: TGTGCCAGCAGTTTAGGACGGATTCAGTACTTC.

The chain employs TRBV3-1 (or the pseudogene TRBV3-2) and TRBJ2-5; 9 positions agree with TRBD1. The CDR3 runs to 15 residues. Germline V CDR1 and CDR2: LGHDT, YNNKEL (reference sequence). V gave up 3 bases and J gave up 2 bases; unmatched junction bases: 4. The CDR3 protein is CASSHMGQGQETQYF. The CDR3 DNA is TGTGCCAGCAGCCATATGGGACAGGGTCAAGAGACCCAGTACTTC.

The chain carries TRBV2 and TRBJ2-2, with D perhaps TRBD2 (5 bases). The germline V gene encodes CDR1 SNHLY and CDR2 FYNNEI. The CDR3 spans 12 residues. V was clipped by 2 bases and J by 8 bases, with 6 bases between them. This chain's CDR3 is CASSESGGELFF. The CDR3 nucleotides are TGTGCCAGCAGTGAATCGGGGGGGGAGCTGTTTTTT.

The genes are TRBV19 and TRBJ1-4; D is perhaps TRBD1 (5 bases). V lost 6 bases and J 8 bases, leaving 13 bases between the germline ends. The CDR3 is made up of 13 amino acids. In germline, CDR1 is LNHDA, CDR2 SQIVND (reference sequence). In DNA, the CDR3 is TGTGCCAGTAGCCGCCAGGGCGGCGAAAAACTGTTTTTT. As protein: CASSRQGGEKLFF.

This rearrangement joins TRBV7-2 to TRBJ2-3; D unclear. Germline V gene lookup returns CDR1 SGHTA and CDR2 FQGNSA. This CDR3 spans 12 amino acids. The V gene lost 5 bases and the J gene lost 6 bases, with 9 bases spanning the gap. CDR3 DNA: TGTGCCAGCAGCCCTCCCTGGGATACGCAGTATTTT. Its protein is CASSPPWDTQYF.

Regarding this clone: This may stem from a read error, because a much larger clone lies one nucleotide away. The chain employs TRBV9 and TRBJ2-7; TRBD2 matches 10 bases. J gave up 5 bases and V 0 bases, and 8 bases lay outside the gene matches. Germline V gives CDR1 SGDLS, CDR2 YYNGEE. This CDR3 comprises 16 residues. The CDR3 DNA reads TGTGCCAGCAGCGTAGGGGGAGCGGGGGGGCTCCACGAGCAGTACTTC. The encoded protein is CASSVGGAGGLHEQYF. Based on the CDR3 plus reference TRBV9 and TRBJ2-7, the full variable domain is DSGVTQTPKHLITATGQRVTLRCSPRSGDLSVYWYQQSLDQGLQFLIQYYNGEERAKGNILERFSAQQFPDLHSELNLSSLELGDSALYFCASSVGGAGGLHEQYFGPGTRLTVT.

V is TRBV6-2 or TRBV6-3 and J is TRBJ1-5, with D hard to call. Germline lookup yields CDR1 MNHEY and CDR2 SVGEGT. This CDR3 region has 14 residues. V lost 2 bases and J lost 7, with 12 bases in between. The CDR3, as DNA: TGTGCCAGCAGTTACCGTACGGATGCCCAGCCCCAGCATTTT. It specifies CASSYRTDAQPQHF.

The chain joins TRBV3-1 (or the pseudogene TRBV3-2) to TRBJ2-2; a weak D match, TRBD2 (6 bases). Germline loops: CDR1 LGHDT, CDR2 YNNKEL (reference sequence). This CDR3 contains 15 residues. Deletions cut 4 bases from V and 5 bases from J, with 14 bases between. The CDR3 sequence is CASSLWAGGTGELFF. The CDR3 DNA sequence: TGTGCCAGCAGCCTATGGGCCGGGGGTACCGGGGAGCTGTTTTTT.